What follows are 10 T cell receptor beta chains derived from one specimen sequenced in a study of blood T cells in healthy people across ages. It was with a sample-barcoded 5' primer and a J-beta primer mix that a second PCR of about 6 to 12 cycles was run. TCRdb used MiXCR to reprocess the 5' RACE reads, holding one entry per CDR3 protein. The top ten hold 15% to 17% of the sample, which has 500,000 to 700,000 distinct CDR3 sequences, roughly 31% seen once. What was sequenced was blood. The source is a woman at least 80 years old in good health.

The CDR3 loop reads CASSRTIGSSQETQYF. The CDR3 region has the DNA TGTGCCAGCAGTCGGACCATCGGCAGCTCCCAAGAGACCCAGTACTTC. The chain employs TRBV27 and TRBJ2-5; D not resolved. The CDR3 extends over 16 amino acids. V shed 5 bases and J shed 1 base, with 17 bases lying between them. Germline CDR1 MNHEY, CDR2 SMNVEV (reference sequence).

This clonotype was seen repeatedly, ten times or more. The chain combines TRBV20-1 with TRBJ2-7, with TRBD1 as a possible D gene (6 bases). The CDR3 consists of 12 residues. Germline CDR1 and CDR2: DFQATT and SNEGSKA (reference sequence). The ends were cut back, 4 bases at V and 1 base at J, with 8 bases in the middle. In DNA, the CDR3 is TGCAGTGCTATCAGGGGTTCCTACGAGCAGTACTTC. The encoded protein is CSAIRGSYEQYF.

The J gene is TRBJ2-5, the V gene TRBV20-1, with D tentatively TRBD1 (5 bases). This CDR3 has 15 amino acids. Trimming took off 0 bases at V and 4 bases at J, with 15 bases between the two ends. CDR1 is DFQATT, CDR2 SNEGSKA, per germline (reference sequence). CDR3 sequence reads: CSARDPIQGRETQYF. The CDR3, as DNA: TGCAGTGCTAGAGATCCCATTCAGGGAAGAGAGACCCAGTACTTC.

This clonotype occurred many times. V is TRBV9 and J is TRBJ2-1; unclear D gene. Germline loops: CDR1 SGDLS, CDR2 YYNGEE. The CDR3 length is 15 residues. Deletions cut 4 bases from V and 7 bases from J, with 18 bases between. CDR3 DNA: TGTGCCAGCAGCCTCCAACTGGGCCCTGGGAATGAGCAGTTCTTC. This gives the protein CASSLQLGPGNEQFF.

The chain employs TRBV12-3 or TRBV12-4 and TRBJ1-2, with D perhaps matching TRBD1 (6 bases). The CDR3 consists of 13 residues. V was pared by 5 bases and J by 4 bases, with 11 bases between. CDR3 in DNA: TGTGCCAGCAGTCCCGGGACACCCTATGGCTACACCTTC. Residues: CASSPGTPYGYTF.

This clonotype was found many times. The chain couples TRBV6-5 to TRBJ2-3; D might be TRBD1 or TRBD2, each matching 5 bases. The V gene's germline CDR1 is MNHEY and CDR2 SVGAGI. This CDR3 has 11 amino acids. Trimming stripped 4 bases from V and 10 bases from J, with 9 bases between. In nucleotides, the CDR3 is TGTGCCAGCAGTTCGGGACCTGCGCAGTATTTT. Its protein product is CASSSGPAQYF.

This clonotype was seen ten or more times. V and J are TRBV20-1 and TRBJ2-6; possible D gene TRBD2, 6 bases. The germline V gene has CDR1 DFQATT and CDR2 SNEGSKA (reference sequence). The length of the CDR3 is 16 residues. Trimming stripped 0 bases from V and 2 bases from J, with 11 bases between. The chain's CDR3 is CSARDLGGTGANVLTF. In nucleotides, the CDR3 is TGCAGTGCTAGAGATTTAGGAGGGACTGGGGCCAACGTCCTGACTTTC.

CDR3 protein: CASSRYSTGGGNEQFF. DNA for the CDR3: TGTGCCAGCAGCCGGTATTCGACAGGGGGCGGGAATGAGCAGTTCTTC. The chain combines TRBV7-2 with TRBJ2-1, with 10 bases identical to TRBD1. From germline, CDR1 is SGHTA and CDR2 FQGNSA. The CDR3 length is 16 residues. Trimming cost V 5 bases and J 7 bases; bases outside gene matches: 11. The complete variable domain, with remaining parts taken from reference TRBV7-2 and TRBJ2-1, reads GAGVSQSPSNKVTEKGKDVELRCDPISGHTALYWYRQSLGQGLEFLIYFQGNSAPDKSGLPSDRFSAERTGGSVSTLTIQRTQQEDSAVYLCASSRYSTGGGNEQFFGPGTRLTVL.

In this sample, this clonotype turned up many times. The rearrangement uses TRBV2 and TRBJ2-7, with D unresolved. Germline V CDR1 and CDR2: SNHLY, FYNNEI. This CDR3 region has 12 residues. Trimming took off 3 bases at V and 3 bases at J, with 6 bases between the two ends. DNA for the CDR3: TGTGCCAGCAGTGAGGACCTCTACGAGCAGTACTTC. Its translation: CASSEDLYEQYF.

J is TRBJ1-2 and V is TRBV5-1; 7 nucleotides align to TRBD1. This CDR3 spans 14 amino acids. Germline CDR1 SGHRS, CDR2 YFSETQ. J was trimmed by 5 bases and V by 1 base; bases with no gene match: 5. CDR3 sequence reads: CASSLSGGEYGYTF. As DNA, the CDR3 is TGCGCCAGCAGCTTGTCAGGGGGGGAGTATGGCTACACCTTC.